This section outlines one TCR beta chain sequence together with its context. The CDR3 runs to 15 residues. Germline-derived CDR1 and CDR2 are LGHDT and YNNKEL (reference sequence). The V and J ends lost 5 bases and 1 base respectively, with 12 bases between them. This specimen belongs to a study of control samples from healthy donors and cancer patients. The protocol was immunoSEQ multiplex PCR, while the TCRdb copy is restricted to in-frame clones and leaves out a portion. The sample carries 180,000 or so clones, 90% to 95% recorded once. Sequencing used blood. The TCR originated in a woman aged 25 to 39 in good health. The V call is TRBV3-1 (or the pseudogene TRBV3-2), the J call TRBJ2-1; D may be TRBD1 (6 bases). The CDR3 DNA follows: TGTGCCAGCAGCTCATGGACAGATTCCTACAATGAGCAGTTCTTC. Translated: CASSSWTDSYNEQFF.